This T cell receptor beta chain was obtained from a study of metastatic and nonmetastatic thyroid tumors. Study-level background: Across peripheral blood and tumor or nodule tissue samples taken from malignant and benign thyroid patients, the repertoires were compared with one another. Findings and limits, study-wide: Benign nodules were reported to have significantly lower TCR beta diversity than malignant thyroid tumors, in blood and tumor.

Germline V gene lookup returns CDR1 SQVTM and CDR2 ANQGSEA. CDR3 length: 13 residues. This clone was seen only a few times. Its antigen is unidentified. A read error may account for a junction end that differs from germline. Via MiXCR, TCRdb re-called the PCR reads. The sample yields some 33,000 clones, 20% to 25% seen once. Patients had received no treatment of any kind before thyroid surgery. The sequencing input was tumor tissue. The rearrangement links TRBV29-1 to TRBJ2-3; 7 nucleotides line up with TRBD1. The sequence was collected from a male donor with papillary thyroid cancer or a benign thyroid nodule (not recorded which). Some clones in this sample may be carry-over from other donors' samples. DNA of the CDR3: TGCAGCGTTGATGTAGGGGGCGCAGATACTCAGTATTTT. Translated: CSVDVGGADTQYF.